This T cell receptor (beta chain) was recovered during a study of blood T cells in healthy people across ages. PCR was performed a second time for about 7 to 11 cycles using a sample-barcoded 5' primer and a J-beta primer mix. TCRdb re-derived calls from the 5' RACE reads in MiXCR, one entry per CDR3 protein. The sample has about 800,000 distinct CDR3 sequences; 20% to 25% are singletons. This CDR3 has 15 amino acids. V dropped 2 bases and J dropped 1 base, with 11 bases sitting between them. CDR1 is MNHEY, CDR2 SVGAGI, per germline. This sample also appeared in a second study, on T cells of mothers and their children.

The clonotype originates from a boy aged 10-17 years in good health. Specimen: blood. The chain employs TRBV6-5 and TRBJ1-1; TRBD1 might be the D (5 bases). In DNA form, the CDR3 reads TGTGCCAGCAGTTACGCAATCGGGGCGAACACTGAAGCTTTCTTT. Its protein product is CASSYAIGANTEAFF.